The sequence of this TCR beta chain was determined in a study of blood T cell repertoires in COVID-19. Authors' methods: Amplification with reference gene primers provided the estimates of nucleated cell counts. Only in-frame clones appear in the TCRdb table, and some are missing; sequencing was by immunoSEQ multiplex PCR. V, J and clone size are taken as reported in that table, and D and trimming were inferred from the DNA itself. The sample lists just over 95,000 clones, 90% occurring once. The source material was peripheral blood. The source is a man aged 60 to 69 with acute or convalescent COVID-19.

CDR3 sequence reads: CASSYSNAGPNTEAFF. CDR3 bases: TGTGCCAGCAGTTACTCGAACGCGGGACCGAACACTGAAGCTTTCTTT. The V and J genes are TRBV6-5 and TRBJ1-1; possible D gene TRBD1, 5 bases. Germline V gene sequence: CDR1 MNHEY, CDR2 SVGAGI. This CDR3 contains 16 residues. The V end lost 0 bases, the J end lost 1 base, and 12 bases lay between the germline ends.